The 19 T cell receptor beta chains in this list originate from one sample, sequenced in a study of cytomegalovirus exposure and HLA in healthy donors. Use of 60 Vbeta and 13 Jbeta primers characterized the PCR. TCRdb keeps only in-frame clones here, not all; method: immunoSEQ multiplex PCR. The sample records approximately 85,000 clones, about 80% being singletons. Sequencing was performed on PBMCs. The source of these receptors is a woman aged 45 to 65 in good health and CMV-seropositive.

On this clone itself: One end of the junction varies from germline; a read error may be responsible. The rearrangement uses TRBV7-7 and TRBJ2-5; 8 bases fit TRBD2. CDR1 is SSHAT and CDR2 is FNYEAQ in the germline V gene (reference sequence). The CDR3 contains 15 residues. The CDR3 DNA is TGTGCTAGCAGCCTGCCACTTAGCGGGAAAGAGACCCAGTACTTC. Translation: CASSLPLSGKETQYF.

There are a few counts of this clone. CDR3 DNA: TGTGCCAGCTCACCACGGACTAGCGGGAGTTCCGGGGAGCTGTTTTTT. As protein: CASSPRTSGSSGELFF. This chain uses TRBV18 with TRBJ2-2; 13 bases fit TRBD2. Trimming cost V 1 base and J 6 bases; bases outside gene matches: 2. The CDR3 sequence is 16 residues long. Germline V gene data show CDR1 as KGHSH and CDR2 as LQKENI.

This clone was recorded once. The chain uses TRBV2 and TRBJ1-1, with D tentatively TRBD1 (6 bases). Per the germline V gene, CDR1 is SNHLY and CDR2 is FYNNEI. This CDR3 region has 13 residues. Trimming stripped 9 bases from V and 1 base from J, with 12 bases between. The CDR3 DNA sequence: TGTGCCAGGAGGGGACAACCGAACACTGAAGCTTTCTTT. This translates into CARRGQPNTEAFF.

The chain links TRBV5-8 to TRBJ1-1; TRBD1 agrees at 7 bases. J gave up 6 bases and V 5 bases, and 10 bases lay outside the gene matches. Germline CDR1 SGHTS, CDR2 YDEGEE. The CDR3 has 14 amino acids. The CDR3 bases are TGTGCCAGCAGGGAGGGGGCGCGACTCGCTGAAGCTTTCTTT. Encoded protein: CASREGARLAEAFF. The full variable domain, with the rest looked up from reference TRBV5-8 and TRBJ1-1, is EAGVTQSPTHLIKTRGQQATLRCSPISGHTSVYWYQQALGLGLQFLLWYDEGEERNRGNFPPRFSGRQFPNYSSELNVNALELEDSALYLCASREGARLAEAFFGQGTRLTVV.

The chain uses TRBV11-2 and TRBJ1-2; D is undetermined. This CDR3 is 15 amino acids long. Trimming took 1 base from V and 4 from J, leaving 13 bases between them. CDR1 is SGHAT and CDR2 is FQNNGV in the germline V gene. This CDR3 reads CASSLGPSTSYGYTF. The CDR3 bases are TGTGCCAGCAGCTTAGGACCCAGTACTAGCTATGGCTACACCTTC.

CDR3 protein: CASSLASSNQPQHF. The CDR3 DNA follows: TGTGCCAGCAGTTTGGCCTCTAGCAATCAGCCCCAGCATTTT. The chain links TRBV27 to TRBJ1-5; D is uncertain. CDR3 length equals 14 residues. Trimming took off 3 bases at V and 0 bases at J, with 6 bases between the two ends. Germline V CDR1 and CDR2: MNHEY, SMNVEV (reference sequence).

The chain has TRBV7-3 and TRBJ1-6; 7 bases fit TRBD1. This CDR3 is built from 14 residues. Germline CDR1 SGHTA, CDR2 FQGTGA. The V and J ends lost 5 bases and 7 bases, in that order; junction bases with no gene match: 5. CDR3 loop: CASSRGTENSPLHF. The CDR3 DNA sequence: TGTGCCAGCAGCCGCGGGACAGAGAATTCACCCCTCCACTTT.

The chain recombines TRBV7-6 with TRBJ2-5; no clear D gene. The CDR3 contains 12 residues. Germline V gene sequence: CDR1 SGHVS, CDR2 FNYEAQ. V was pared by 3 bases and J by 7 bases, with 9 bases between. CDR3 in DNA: TGTGCCAGCAGCTTCGGAGATTGGACCCAGTACTTC. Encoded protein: CASSFGDWTQYF. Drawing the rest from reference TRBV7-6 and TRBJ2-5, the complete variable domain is GAGVSQSPRYKVTKRGQDVALRCDPISGHVSLYWYRQALGQGPEFLTYFNYEAQQDKSGLPNDRFSAERPEGSISTLTIQRTEQRDSAMYRCASSFGDWTQYFGPGTRLLVL.

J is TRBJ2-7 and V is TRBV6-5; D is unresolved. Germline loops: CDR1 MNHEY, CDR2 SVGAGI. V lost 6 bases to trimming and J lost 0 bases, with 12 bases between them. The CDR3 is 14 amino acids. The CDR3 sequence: CASSRQENSYEQYF. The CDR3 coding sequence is TGTGCCAGCAGCCGACAAGAAAACTCCTACGAGCAGTACTTC.

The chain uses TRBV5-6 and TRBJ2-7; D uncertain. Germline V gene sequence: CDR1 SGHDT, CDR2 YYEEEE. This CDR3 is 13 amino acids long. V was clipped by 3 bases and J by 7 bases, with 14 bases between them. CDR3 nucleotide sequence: TGTGCCAGCAGCTCGGCCCCCACCGGGGAGCAGTACTTC. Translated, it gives CASSSAPTGEQYF.

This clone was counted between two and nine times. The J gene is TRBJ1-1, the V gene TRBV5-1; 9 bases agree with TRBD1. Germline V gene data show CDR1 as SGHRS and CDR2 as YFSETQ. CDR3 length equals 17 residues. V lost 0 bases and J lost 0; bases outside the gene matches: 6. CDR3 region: CASSLAGTGRMNTEAFF. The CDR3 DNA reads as TGCGCCAGCAGCTTGGCTGGGACAGGGCGCATGAACACTGAAGCTTTCTTT.

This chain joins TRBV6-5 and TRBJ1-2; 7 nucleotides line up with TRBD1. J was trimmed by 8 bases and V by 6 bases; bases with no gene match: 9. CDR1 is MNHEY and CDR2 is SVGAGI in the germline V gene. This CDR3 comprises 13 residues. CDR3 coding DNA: TGTGCCAGCAGGAGTACAGGGGTACGGGGCTACACCTTC. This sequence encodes CASRSTGVRGYTF.

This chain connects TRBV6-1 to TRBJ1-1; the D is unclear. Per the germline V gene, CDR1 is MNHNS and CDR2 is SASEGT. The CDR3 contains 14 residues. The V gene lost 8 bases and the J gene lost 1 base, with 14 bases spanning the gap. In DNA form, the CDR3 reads TGTGCCAGCTGTTTCCGGGGTCCGAACACTGAAGCTTTCTTT. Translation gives CASCFRGPNTEAFF.

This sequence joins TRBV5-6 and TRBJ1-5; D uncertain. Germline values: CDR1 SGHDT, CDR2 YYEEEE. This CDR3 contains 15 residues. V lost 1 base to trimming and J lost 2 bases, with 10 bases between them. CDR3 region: CASSLRSTGNQPQHF. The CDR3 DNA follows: TGTGCCAGCAGCTTGAGGAGTACGGGCAATCAGCCCCAGCATTTT.

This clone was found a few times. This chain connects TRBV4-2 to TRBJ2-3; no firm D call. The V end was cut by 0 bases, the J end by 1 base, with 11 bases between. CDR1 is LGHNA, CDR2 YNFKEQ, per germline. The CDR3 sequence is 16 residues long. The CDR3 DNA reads TGTGCCAGCAGCCAAGAAAGCCCCCCTCGCACAGATACGCAGTATTTT. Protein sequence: CASSQESPPRTDTQYF.

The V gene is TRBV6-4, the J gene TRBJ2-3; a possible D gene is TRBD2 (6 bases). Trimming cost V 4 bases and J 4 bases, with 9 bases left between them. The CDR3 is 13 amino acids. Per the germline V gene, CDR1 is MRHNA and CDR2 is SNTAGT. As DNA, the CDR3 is TGTGCCAGCAGTGCTGGGGAGGCAGATACGCAGTATTTT. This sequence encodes CASSAGEADTQYF.

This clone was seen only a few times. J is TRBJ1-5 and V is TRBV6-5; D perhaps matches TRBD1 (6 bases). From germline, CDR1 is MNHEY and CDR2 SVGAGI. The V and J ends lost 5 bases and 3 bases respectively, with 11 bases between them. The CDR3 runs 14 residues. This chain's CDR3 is CASSLTGANQPQHF. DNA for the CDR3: TGTGCCAGCAGTCTGACAGGAGCCAATCAGCCCCAGCATTTT.

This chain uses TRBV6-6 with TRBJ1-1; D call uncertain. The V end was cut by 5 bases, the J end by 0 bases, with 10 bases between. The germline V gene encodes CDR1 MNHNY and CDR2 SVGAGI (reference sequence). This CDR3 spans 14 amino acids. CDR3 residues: CASSPGLLNTEAFF. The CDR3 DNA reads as TGTGCCAGCAGTCCCGGACTCCTGAACACTGAAGCTTTCTTT.

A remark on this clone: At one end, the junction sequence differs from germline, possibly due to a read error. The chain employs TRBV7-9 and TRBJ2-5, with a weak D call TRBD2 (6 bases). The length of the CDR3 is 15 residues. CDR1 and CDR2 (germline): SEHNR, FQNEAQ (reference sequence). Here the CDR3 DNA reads TGTTCCAGCAGCTTAGAAATAGCGGAACAAGAGACCCAGTACTTC. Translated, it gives CSSSLEIAEQETQYF.